The 8 T cell receptor beta chains in this list originate from one sample, sequenced in a study of blood T cell repertoires in COVID-19. Only in-frame clones appear in the TCRdb table, and some are missing; sequencing was by immunoSEQ multiplex PCR. The data contain about 330,000 clones, 88% of them singletons. Material: PBMCs or T cells enriched from blood (not recorded which). Receptors were obtained from a man aged 25 to 40 who had recovered from COVID-19.

The J gene is TRBJ2-5, the V gene TRBV10-3; D possibly corresponds to TRBD1 (5 bases). The V end lost 10 bases, the J end lost 0 bases, and 12 bases lay between the germline ends. The CDR3 runs to 13 residues. Germline-derived CDR1 and CDR2 are ENHRY and SYGVKD. The CDR3 DNA reads TGTGCCACCATACAGGAACACCAAGAGACCCAGTACTTC. It codes for CATIQEHQETQYF.

The rearrangement uses TRBV7-9 and TRBJ1-4, with a tentative D call TRBD1 (5 bases). Germline V CDR1 and CDR2: SEHNR, FQNEAQ (reference sequence). The CDR3 runs to 14 residues. The V end was cut by 5 bases, the J end by 4 bases, with 11 bases between. For the CDR3, the DNA is TGTGCCAGCAGCCACGACAGCCTTAATGAAAAACTGTTTTTT. Translated, it gives CASSHDSLNEKLFF.

This chain uses TRBV19 with TRBJ2-2; TRBD1 aligns across 9 bases. Germline assignment: CDR1 LNHDA and CDR2 SQIVND (reference sequence). This CDR3 is built from 15 residues. Trimming cost V 3 bases and J 7 bases; bases outside gene matches: 6. The CDR3 region has the DNA TGTGCCAGTAGTATCACAGGGGGCGGTGGCGGGGAGCTGTTTTTT. It yields the protein CASSITGGGGGELFF.

This clone was seen a handful of times. J is TRBJ2-1 and V is TRBV24-1; D uncertain. The CDR3 is 12 amino acids. Looked up from germline, CDR1 is KGHDR and CDR2 is SFDVKD. V lost 2 bases, J lost 8 bases, and 6 bases lay in between. The chain's CDR3 is CATSDSPYEQFF. CDR3 bases: TGTGCCACCAGTGATTCCCCCTATGAGCAGTTCTTC.

This clone was recorded once. V is TRBV7-2 and J is TRBJ2-3; 11 nucleotides line up with TRBD2. Per germline, CDR1 SGHTA and CDR2 FQGNSA. The CDR3 contains 15 residues. The J segment lost 4 bases and the V segment lost 3 bases, leaving 3 bases of the junction unmatched. Written as DNA, the CDR3 is TGTGCCAGCAGCTTGGATAGCGGGGGGGCAGATACGCAGTATTTT. It translates to CASSLDSGGADTQYF.

The chain uses TRBV28 and TRBJ1-2; a weak D match, TRBD1 (5 bases). Per the germline V gene, CDR1 is MDHEN and CDR2 is SYDVKM. The V end lost 3 bases, the J end lost 5 bases, and 19 bases lay between the germline ends. This CDR3 is 16 amino acids long. In DNA, the CDR3 is TGTGCCAGCAGTTTCCAGGACAACCCCCACATATATGGCTACACCTTC. Translated, it gives CASSFQDNPHIYGYTF.

J is TRBJ1-1 and V is TRBV4-1, with D perhaps TRBD1 (6 bases). CDR1 and CDR2 (germline): MGHRA, YSYEKL. V dropped 9 bases and J dropped 5 bases, with 22 bases sitting between them. CDR3 length: 15 amino acids. The CDR3 DNA is TGCGCCAGTGTCCAAATTACAGGGAGTTGGACTGAAGCTTTCTTT. It translates to CASVQITGSWTEAFF.

The chain has TRBV9 and TRBJ1-1; 9 bases are a match to TRBD1. V shed 1 base and J 1 base; nucleotides not matched to a gene: 2. There are 15 residues in the CDR3. CDR1 is SGDLS, CDR2 YYNGEE, per germline. The CDR3 DNA reads as TGTGCCAGCAGCGTAACAGGGGGCCGGAACACTGAAGCTTTCTTT. This translates into CASSVTGGRNTEAFF.